This T cell receptor (beta chain) stems from a study of control samples from healthy donors and cancer patients. Sequencing used immunoSEQ multiplex PCR; TCRdb keeps in-frame clones, though not all of them. The sample holds fewer than 250,000 clones, approximately 91% seen once. The germline gives CDR1 MNHEY, CDR2 SMNVEV (reference sequence). CDR3 size: 14 residues. Trimming removed 7 bases from V and 3 bases from J; junction bases left unmatched: 9. This clone occurred once. The sequence was obtained from a man aged 25-45 years in good health. The chain uses TRBV27 and TRBJ2-7, with TRBD2 matching 7 bases. The sample was blood. CDR3: CASTPGGVLYEQYF. DNA of the CDR3: TGTGCCAGCACCCCGGGAGGAGTCCTCTACGAGCAGTACTTC.